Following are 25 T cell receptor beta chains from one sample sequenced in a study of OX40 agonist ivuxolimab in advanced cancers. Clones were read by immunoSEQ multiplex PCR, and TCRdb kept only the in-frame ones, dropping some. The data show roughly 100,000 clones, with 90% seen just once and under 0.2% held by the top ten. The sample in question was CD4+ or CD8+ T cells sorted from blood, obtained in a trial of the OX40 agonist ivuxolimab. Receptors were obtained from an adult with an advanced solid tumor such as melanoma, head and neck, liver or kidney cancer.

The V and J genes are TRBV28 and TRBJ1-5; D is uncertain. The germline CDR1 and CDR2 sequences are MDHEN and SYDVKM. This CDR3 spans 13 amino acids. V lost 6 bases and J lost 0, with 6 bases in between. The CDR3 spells CASSEYSNQPQHF. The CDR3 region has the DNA TGTGCCAGCAGCGAATATAGCAATCAGCCCCAGCATTTT.

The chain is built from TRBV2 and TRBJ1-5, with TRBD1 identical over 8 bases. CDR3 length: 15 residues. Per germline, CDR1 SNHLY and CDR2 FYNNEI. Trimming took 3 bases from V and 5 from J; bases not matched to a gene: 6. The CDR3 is CASSDGQGRHQPQHF. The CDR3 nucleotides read TGTGCCAGCAGTGATGGACAGGGCCGGCATCAGCCCCAGCATTTT. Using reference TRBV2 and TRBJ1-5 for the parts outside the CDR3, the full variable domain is EPEVTQTPSHQVTQMGQEVILRCVPISNHLYFYWYRQILGQKVEFLVSFYNNEISEKSEIFDDQFSVERPDGSNFTLKIRSTKLEDSAMYFCASSDGQGRHQPQHFGDGTRLSIL.

CDR3 sequence reads: CASAGGPETQYF. The CDR3, as DNA: TGTGCCAGCGCGGGGGGGCCAGAGACCCAGTACTTC. The chain carries TRBV2 and TRBJ2-5; 9 bases are shared with TRBD2. With V trimmed by 8 bases and J by 4 bases, 2 bases remained unmatched. The CDR3 totals 12 residues. CDR1 is SNHLY, CDR2 FYNNEI, per germline.

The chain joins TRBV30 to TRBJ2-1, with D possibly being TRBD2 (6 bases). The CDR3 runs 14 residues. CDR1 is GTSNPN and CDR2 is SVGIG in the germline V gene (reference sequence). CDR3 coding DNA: TGTGCTTACGTGGCCGGGGGCTCCTACAATGAGCAGTTCTTC. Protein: CAYVAGGSYNEQFF.

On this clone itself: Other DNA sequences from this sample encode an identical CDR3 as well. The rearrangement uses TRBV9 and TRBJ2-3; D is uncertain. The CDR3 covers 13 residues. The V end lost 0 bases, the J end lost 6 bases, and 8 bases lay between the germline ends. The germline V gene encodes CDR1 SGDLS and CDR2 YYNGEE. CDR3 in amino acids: CASSVGPGDTQYF. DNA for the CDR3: TGTGCCAGCAGCGTAGGTCCGGGTGATACGCAGTATTTT.

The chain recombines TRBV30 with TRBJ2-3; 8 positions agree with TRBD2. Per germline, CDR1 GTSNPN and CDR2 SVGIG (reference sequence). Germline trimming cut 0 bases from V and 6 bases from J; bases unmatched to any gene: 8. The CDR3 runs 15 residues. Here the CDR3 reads CAWSVLTGGADTQYF. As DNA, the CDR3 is TGTGCCTGGAGTGTACTAACGGGGGGGGCTGATACGCAGTATTTT.

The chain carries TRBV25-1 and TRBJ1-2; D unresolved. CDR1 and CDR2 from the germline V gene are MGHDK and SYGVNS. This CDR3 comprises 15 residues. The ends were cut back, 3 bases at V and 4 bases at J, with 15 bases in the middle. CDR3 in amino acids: CASSEFRIEGYGYTF. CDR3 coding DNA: TGTGCCAGCAGTGAGTTCCGGATCGAGGGCTATGGCTACACCTTC.

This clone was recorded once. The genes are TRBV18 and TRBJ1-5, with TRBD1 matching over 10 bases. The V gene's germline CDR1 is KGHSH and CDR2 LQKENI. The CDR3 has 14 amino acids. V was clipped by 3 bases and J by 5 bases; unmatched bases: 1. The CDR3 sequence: CASSPGTGDQPQHF. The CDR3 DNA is TGTGCCAGCTCACCCGGGACAGGGGATCAGCCCCAGCATTTT. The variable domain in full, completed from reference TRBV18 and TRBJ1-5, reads NAGVMQNPRHLVRRRGQEARLRCSPMKGHSHVYWYRQLPEEGLKFMVYLQKENIIDESGMPKERFSAEFPKEGPSILRIQQVVRGDSAAYFCASSPGTGDQPQHFGDGTRLSIL.

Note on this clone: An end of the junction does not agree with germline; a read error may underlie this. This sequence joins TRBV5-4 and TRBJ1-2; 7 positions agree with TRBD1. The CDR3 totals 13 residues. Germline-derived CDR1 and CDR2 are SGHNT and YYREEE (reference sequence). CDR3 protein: CASSKPGQLGLAF. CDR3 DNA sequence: TGTGCCAGCAGCAAACCGGGACAGTTGGGTCTCGCCTTC.

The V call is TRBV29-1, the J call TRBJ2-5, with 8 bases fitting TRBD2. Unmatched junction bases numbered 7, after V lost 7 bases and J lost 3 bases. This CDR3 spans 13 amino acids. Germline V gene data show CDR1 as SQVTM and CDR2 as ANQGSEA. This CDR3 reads CSAGGLGEETQYF. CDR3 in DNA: TGCAGCGCCGGGGGACTAGGTGAAGAGACCCAGTACTTC.

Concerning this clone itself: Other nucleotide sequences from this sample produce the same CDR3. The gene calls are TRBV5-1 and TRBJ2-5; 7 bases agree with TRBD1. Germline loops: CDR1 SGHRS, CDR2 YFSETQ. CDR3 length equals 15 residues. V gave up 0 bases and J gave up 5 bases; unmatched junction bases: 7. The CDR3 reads CASSLGNRGGETQYF. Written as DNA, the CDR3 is TGCGCCAGCAGCTTGGGAAACAGGGGTGGGGAGACCCAGTACTTC.

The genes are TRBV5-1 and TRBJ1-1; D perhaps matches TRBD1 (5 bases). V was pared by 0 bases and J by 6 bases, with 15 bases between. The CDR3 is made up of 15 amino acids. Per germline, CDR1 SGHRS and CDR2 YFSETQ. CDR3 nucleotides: TGCGCCAGCAGCTTGGTCGGCAGGGCCCAATCTGAAGCTTTCTTT. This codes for CASSLVGRAQSEAFF.

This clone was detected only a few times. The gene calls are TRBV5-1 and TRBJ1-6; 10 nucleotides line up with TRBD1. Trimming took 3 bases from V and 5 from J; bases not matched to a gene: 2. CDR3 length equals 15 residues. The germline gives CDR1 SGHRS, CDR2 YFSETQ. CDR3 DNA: TGCGCCAGCAGCTATGGACAGGGGGATAATTCACCCCTCCACTTT. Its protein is CASSYGQGDNSPLHF.

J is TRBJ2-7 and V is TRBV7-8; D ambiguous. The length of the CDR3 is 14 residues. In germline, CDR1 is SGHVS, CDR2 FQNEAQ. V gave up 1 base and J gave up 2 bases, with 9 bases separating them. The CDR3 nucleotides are TGTGCCAGCAGCTTAGGGGGATACCCCTACGAGCAGTACTTC. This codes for CASSLGGYPYEQYF.

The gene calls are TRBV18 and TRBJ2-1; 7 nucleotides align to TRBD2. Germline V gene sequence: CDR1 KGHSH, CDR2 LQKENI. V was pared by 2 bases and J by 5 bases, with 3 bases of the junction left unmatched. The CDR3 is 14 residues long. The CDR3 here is CASSPFLADNEQFF. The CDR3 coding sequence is TGTGCCAGCTCACCATTTCTAGCGGACAATGAGCAGTTCTTC. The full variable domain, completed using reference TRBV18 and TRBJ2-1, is NAGVMQNPRHLVRRRGQEARLRCSPMKGHSHVYWYRQLPEEGLKFMVYLQKENIIDESGMPKERFSAEFPKEGPSILRIQQVVRGDSAAYFCASSPFLADNEQFFGPGTRLTVL.

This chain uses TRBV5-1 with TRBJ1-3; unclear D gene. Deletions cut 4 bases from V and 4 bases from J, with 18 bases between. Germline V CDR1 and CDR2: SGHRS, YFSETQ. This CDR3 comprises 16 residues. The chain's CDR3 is CASSPMGSPGGNTIYF. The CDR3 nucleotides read TGCGCCAGCAGCCCGATGGGTTCGCCGGGGGGAAACACCATATATTTT. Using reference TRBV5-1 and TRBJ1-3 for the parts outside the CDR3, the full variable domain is KAGVTQTPRYLIKTRGQQVTLSCSPISGHRSVSWYQQTPGQGLQFLFEYFSETQRNKGNFPGRFSGRQFSNSRSEMNVSTLELGDSALYLCASSPMGSPGGNTIYFGEGSWLTVV.

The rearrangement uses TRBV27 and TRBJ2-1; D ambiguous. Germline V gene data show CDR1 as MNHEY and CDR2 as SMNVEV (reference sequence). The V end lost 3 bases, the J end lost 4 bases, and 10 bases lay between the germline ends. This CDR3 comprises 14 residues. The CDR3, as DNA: TGTGCCAGCAGTTTCTCGGGTTCATACAATGAGCAGTTCTTC. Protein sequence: CASSFSGSYNEQFF.

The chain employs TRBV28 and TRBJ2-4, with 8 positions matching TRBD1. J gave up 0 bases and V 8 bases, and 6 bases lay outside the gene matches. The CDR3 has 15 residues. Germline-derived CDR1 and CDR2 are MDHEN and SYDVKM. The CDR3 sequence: CASLGTGVAKNIQYF. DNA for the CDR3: TGTGCCAGCCTTGGGACAGGAGTAGCCAAAAACATTCAGTACTTC.

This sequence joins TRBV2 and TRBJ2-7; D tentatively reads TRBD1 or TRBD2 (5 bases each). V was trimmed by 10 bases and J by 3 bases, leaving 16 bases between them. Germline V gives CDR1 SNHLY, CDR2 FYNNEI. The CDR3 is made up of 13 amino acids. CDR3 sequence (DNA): TGTGCCACCTCGGGGCCCCGGGGCTACGAGCAGTACTTC. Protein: CATSGPRGYEQYF.

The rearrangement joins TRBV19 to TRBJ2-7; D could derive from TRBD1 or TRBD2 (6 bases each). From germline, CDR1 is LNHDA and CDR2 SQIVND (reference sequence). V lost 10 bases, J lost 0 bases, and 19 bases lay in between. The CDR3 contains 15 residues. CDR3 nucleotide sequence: TGTGCCACAAGAAAGGGTGGGGGGCGCTCCTACGAGCAGTACTTC. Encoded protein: CATRKGGGRSYEQYF.

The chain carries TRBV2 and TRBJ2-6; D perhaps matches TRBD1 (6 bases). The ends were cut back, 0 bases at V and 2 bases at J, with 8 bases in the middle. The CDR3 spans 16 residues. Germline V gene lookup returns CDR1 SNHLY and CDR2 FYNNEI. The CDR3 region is CASSEASGAGANVLTF. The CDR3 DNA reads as TGTGCCAGCAGTGAAGCCTCAGGGGCTGGGGCCAACGTCCTGACTTTC.

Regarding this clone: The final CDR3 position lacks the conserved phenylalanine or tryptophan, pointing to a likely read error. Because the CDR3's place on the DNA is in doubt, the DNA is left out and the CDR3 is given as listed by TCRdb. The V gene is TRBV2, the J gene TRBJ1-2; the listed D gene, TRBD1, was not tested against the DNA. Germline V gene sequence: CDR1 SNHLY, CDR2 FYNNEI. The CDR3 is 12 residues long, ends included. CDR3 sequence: CASNLSGTRPLL.

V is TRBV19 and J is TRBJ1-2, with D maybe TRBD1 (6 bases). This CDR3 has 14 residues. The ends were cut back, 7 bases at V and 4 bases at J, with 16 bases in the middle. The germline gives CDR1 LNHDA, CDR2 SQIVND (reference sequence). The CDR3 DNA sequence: TGTGCCAGTATGCGGGGGGCGCAGCCCTATGGCTACACCTTC. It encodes CASMRGAQPYGYTF. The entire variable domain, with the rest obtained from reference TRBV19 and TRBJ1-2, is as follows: DGGITQSPKYLFRKEGQNVTLSCEQNLNHDAMYWYRQDPGQGLRLIYYSQIVNDFQKGDIAEGYSVSREKKESFPLTVTSAQKNPTAFYLCASMRGAQPYGYTFGSGTRLTVV.

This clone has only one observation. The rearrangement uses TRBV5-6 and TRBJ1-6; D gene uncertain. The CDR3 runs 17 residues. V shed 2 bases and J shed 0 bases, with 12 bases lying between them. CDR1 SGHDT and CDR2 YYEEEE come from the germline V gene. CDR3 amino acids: CASSFGRQSSYNSPLHF. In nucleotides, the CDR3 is TGTGCCAGCAGCTTCGGCCGCCAAAGCTCCTATAATTCACCCCTCCACTTT.

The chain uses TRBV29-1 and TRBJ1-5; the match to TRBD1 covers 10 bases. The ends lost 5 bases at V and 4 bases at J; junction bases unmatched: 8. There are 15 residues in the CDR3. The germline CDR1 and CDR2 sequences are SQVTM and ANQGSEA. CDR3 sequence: CSVSTGQGLNQPQHF. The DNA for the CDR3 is TGCAGCGTTTCGACGGGACAGGGGCTAAATCAGCCCCAGCATTTT.